A selection of T cell receptor beta chains follows, all from one sample in a study of blood T cell repertoires in COVID-19. Profiled with immunoSEQ multiplex PCR; TCRdb holds only in-frame clones, not every one. The profile covers over 150,000 clones, with approximately 86% appearing a single time and approximately 7% taken by the ten largest. Sequenced: peripheral blood. These receptors were collected from a man aged 50-59 years with active or convalescent COVID-19. CDR3s include the opening cysteine and the closing phenylalanine or tryptophan. A D gene is named only where the DNA matches it firmly. A row's size may be missing; if present it is once, few, many or a size class.

CDR3aa	CDR3nt	d_gene	j_gene	v_gene	abundance
CASSLVGTRSHEQYF	TGTGCCAGCAGCTTAGTTGGGACTAGGTCCCACGAGCAGTACTTC	TRBD2	TRBJ2-7	TRBV13	NA
CASSLEPSSYEQYF	TGTGCCAGCAGTCTAGAACCCAGTTCCTACGAGCAGTACTTC	NA	TRBJ2-7	TRBV11-2	NA
CASSQVGQGGVETQYF	TGTGCCAGCAGCCAAGTCGGCCAGGGTGGGGTGGAGACCCAGTACTTC	NA	TRBJ2-5	TRBV4-2	NA
CASSPGGNQPQHF	TGTGCCAGCAGTCCAGGTGGCAATCAGCCCCAGCATTTT	NA	TRBJ1-5	TRBV6-6	NA
CASSYTSGLTDTQYF	TGTGCCAGCAGCTATACTAGCGGCCTCACAGATACGCAGTATTTT	TRBD2	TRBJ2-3	TRBV7-2	once
CASSLNRGLYEQYF	TGTGCCAGCAGTCTGAACAGGGGGCTCTACGAGCAGTACTTC	TRBD1	TRBJ2-7	TRBV28	NA
CASSLVRGAGTGANVLTF	TGTGCCAGCAGCTTGGTGCGGGGGGCTGGCACTGGGGCCAACGTCCTGACTTTC	TRBD2	TRBJ2-6	TRBV5-5	NA
CASSPDRNSYNEQFF	TGTGCCAGCAGTCCCGACAGGAACTCCTACAATGAGCAGTTCTTC	NA	TRBJ2-1	TRBV6-5	NA
CASSGQDYYGYTF	TGTGCCAGCAGTGGACAGGACTACTATGGCTACACCTTC	NA	TRBJ1-2	TRBV2	NA
CASSPGYYGYTF	TGTGCCAGCAGCCCAGGGTACTACGGCTACACCTTC	NA	TRBJ1-2	TRBV6-6	NA
CASSYQTGLDNSPLHF	TGTGCCAGCAGTTACCAAACAGGGCTGGATAATTCACCCCTCCACTTT	NA	TRBJ1-6	TRBV6-6	NA
CASSRQGARRNEQFF	TGTGCCAGTAGTCGCCAGGGGGCGAGGAGGAATGAGCAGTTCTTC	TRBD1	TRBJ2-1	TRBV19	NA
CASSLVGGSGNTIYF	TGTGCCAGCAGCTTGGTTGGGGGGTCAGGAAACACCATATATTTT	NA	TRBJ1-3	TRBV5-8	NA
CASSPHRVYAYGYTF	TGTGCCAGCAGCCCCCACAGGGTCTATGCGTATGGCTACACCTTC	NA	TRBJ1-2	TRBV11-2	NA
CASSLGQGRQNYGYTF	TGTGCCAGCAGCCTCGGACAGGGGCGACAAAACTATGGCTACACCTTC	TRBD1	TRBJ1-2	TRBV5-4	NA
CASSPQRGGGANEQFF	TGCGCCAGCAGCCCCCAGAGGGGCGGGGGGGCAAATGAGCAGTTCTTC	TRBD2	TRBJ2-1	TRBV5-1	NA
CATSDGTRVVRQYF	TGTGCCACCAGTGATGGGACAAGGGTCGTCAGGCAGTACTTC	NA	TRBJ2-7	TRBV24-1	NA